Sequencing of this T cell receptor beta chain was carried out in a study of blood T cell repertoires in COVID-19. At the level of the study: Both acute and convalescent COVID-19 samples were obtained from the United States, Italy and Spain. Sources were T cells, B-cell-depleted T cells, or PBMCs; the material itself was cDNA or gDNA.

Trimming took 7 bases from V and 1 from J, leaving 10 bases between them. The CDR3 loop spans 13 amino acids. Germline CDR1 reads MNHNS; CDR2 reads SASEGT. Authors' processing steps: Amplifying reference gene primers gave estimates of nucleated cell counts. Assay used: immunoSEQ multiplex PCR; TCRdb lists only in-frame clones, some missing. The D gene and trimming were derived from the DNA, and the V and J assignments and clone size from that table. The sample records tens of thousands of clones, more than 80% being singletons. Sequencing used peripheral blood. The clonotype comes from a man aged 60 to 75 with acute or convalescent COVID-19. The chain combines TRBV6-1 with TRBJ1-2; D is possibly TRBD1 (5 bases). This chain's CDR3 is CASKLDNNYGYTF. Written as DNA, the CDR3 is TGTGCCAGCAAGCTGGACAATAACTATGGCTACACCTTC.